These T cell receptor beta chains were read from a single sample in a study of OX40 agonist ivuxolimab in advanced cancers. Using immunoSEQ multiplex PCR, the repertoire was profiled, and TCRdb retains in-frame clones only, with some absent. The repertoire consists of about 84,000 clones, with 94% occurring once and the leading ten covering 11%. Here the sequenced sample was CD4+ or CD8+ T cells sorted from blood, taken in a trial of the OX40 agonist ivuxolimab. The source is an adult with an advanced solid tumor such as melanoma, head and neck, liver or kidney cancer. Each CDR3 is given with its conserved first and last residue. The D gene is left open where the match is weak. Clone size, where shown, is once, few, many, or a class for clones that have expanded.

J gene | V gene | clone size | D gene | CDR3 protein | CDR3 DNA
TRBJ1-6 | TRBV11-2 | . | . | CASYGIPVLDGSPLHF | TGTGCCAGCTATGGGATTCCCGTTTTGGATGGTTCACCCCTCCACTTT
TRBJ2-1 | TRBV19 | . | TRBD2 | CASSIQPAGGHDEQFF | TGTGCCAGTAGTATTCAACCAGCGGGAGGGCACGATGAGCAGTTCTTC
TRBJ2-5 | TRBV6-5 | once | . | CASSVGHAETQYF | TGTGCCAGCAGTGTTGGACACGCGGAGACCCAGTACTTC
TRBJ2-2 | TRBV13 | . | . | CASSLVAGETGELFF | TGTGCCAGCAGCTTAGTGGCAGGAGAAACCGGGGAGCTGTTTTTT
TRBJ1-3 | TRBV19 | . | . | CASSPPLGGSGNTIYF | TGTGCCAGTAGTCCTCCCCTAGGGGGGTCTGGAAACACCATATATTTT
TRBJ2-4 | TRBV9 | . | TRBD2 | CASSVGGRDIQYF | TGTGCCAGCAGCGTAGGCGGGAGGGACATTCAGTACTTC
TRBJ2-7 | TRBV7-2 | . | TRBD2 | CASSLGLAGESYEQYF | TGTGCCAGCAGCTTGGGACTAGCGGGAGAATCCTACGAGCAGTACTTC
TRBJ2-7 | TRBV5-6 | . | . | CASSLSGRGEQYF | TGTGCCAGCAGCTTATCCGGGAGAGGCGAGCAGTACTTC
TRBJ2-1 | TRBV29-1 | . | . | CSVEGGRVTYNEQFF | TGCAGCGTTGAAGGTGGGAGAGTAACCTACAATGAGCAGTTCTTC
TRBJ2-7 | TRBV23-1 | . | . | CASSPPPTYEQYF | TGCGCCAGCAGTCCCCCCCCAACCTACGAGCAGTACTTC
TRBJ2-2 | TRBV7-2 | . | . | CASSPLSSNTGELFF | TGTGCCAGCAGCCCACTCTCCTCGAACACCGGGGAGCTGTTTTTT
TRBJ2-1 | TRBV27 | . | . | CASSPGDRTYNEQFF | TGTGCCAGCAGTCCCGGGGATCGGACCTACAATGAGCAGTTCTTC
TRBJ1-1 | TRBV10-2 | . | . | CASSHGGLAEAFF | TGCGCCAGCAGTCATGGGGGGCTCGCTGAAGCTTTCTTT
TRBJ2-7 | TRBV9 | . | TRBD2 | CASSVVSGYEQYF | TGTGCCAGCAGCGTAGTTAGCGGGTACGAGCAGTACTTC
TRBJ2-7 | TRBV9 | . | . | CASSVGSDYEQYF | TGTGCCAGCAGCGTAGGATCAGATTACGAGCAGTACTTC
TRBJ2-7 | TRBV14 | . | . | CASSQGGASYEQYF | TGTGCCAGCAGCCAAGGCGGGGCCTCCTACGAGCAGTACTTC
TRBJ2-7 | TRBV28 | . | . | CASRTTTEQYF | TGTGCCAGCAGGACCACTACCGAGCAGTACTTC
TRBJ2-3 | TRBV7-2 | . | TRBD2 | CASSLAPLAGGRSTDTQYF | TGTGCCAGCAGCTTAGCCCCACTAGCGGGAGGGCGGAGCACAGATACGCAGTATTTT
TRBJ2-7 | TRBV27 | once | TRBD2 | CASSLGTSSYEQYF | TGTGCCAGCAGTTTAGGGACTAGCAGCTACGAGCAGTACTTC
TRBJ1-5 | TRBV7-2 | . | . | CASSLAVGYNQPQHF | TGTGCCAGCAGCTTAGCGGTCGGTTACAATCAGCCCCAGCATTTT
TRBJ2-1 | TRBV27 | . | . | CASSFGVGGEQFF | TGTGCCAGCAGTTTTGGGGTTGGGGGGGAGCAGTTCTTC
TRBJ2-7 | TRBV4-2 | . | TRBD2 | CASSQDGLAGGDEQYF | TGTGCCAGCAGCCAAGATGGGCTAGCGGGAGGGGACGAGCAGTACTTC
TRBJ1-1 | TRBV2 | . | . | CASSHRYTEAFF | TGTGCCAGCAGTCACAGGTACACTGAAGCTTTCTTT
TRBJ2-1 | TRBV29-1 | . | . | CSVVIKYNEQFF | TGCAGCGTTGTAATCAAGTACAATGAGCAGTTCTTC
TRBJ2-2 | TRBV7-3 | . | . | CASSLSSAGELFF | TGTGCCAGCAGCTTAAGTTCAGCCGGGGAGCTGTTTTTT
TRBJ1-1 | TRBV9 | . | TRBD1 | CASSAQDRGHTEAFF | TGTGCCAGCAGCGCCCAGGACAGGGGGCACACTGAAGCTTTCTTT
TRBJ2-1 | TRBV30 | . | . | CAWSVLGNEQFF | TGTGCCTGGAGTGTTTTGGGGAATGAGCAGTTCTTC
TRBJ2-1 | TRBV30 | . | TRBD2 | CAWSTSGLGSEQFF | TGTGCCTGGAGTACTAGCGGCCTAGGGTCGGAGCAGTTCTTC
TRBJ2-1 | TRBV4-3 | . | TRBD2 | CASSQAYEAGFRNEQFF | TGCGCCAGCAGCCAAGCGTATGAAGCGGGATTTCGGAATGAGCAGTTCTTC